Below are 20 T cell receptor beta chains sequenced from a single sample in a study of high-grade serous ovarian cancer treatment subgroups (dated by TCRdb to the early 2020s). Tumor samples were collected prior to definitive surgery or chemotherapy. The library was produced with the immunoSEQ multiplex PCR assay. The table comes from immuneACCESS by way of TCRdb, which keeps in-frame sequences with V and J called. Part of the clones is missing from these tables; in studies checked, under half for an unresolved V gene and the rest for unknown reasons. A total of around 500 clones appear in this sample, under 85% of them only once. The ten largest clonotypes hold approximately 35% of the sample. Source material: tumor tissue. All receptors come from a human donor with high-grade serous ovarian cancer.

This chain uses TRBV27 with TRBJ1-5; D remains unclear. Germline V gives CDR1 MNHEY, CDR2 SMNVEV (reference sequence). Trimming shortened V by 6 bases and J by 1 base, and 10 bases separated the two germline ends. The CDR3 covers 14 residues. The CDR3 sequence is CASSLFGSNQPQHF. The CDR3 region has the DNA TGTGCCAGCAGCCTTTTTGGCAGCAATCAGCCCCAGCATTTT.

The chain recombines TRBV5-1 with TRBJ2-2, with 11 bases aligning to TRBD1. Per germline, CDR1 SGHRS and CDR2 YFSETQ. CDR3 size: 17 residues. The ends lost 1 base at V and 2 bases at J; junction bases unmatched: 4. This chain's CDR3 is CASSLKRTGGNTGELFF. The CDR3 DNA is TGCGCCAGCAGCTTGAAAAGGACAGGGGGCAACACCGGGGAGCTGTTTTTT.

The chain has TRBV27 and TRBJ2-1, with TRBD2 matching 7 bases. Per germline, CDR1 MNHEY and CDR2 SMNVEV (reference sequence). This CDR3 has 18 amino acids. V dropped 3 bases and J dropped 1; count of bases not matched to a gene: 12. CDR3 sequence: CASSLIGATGGSYNEQFF. CDR3 nucleotides: TGTGCCAGCAGTTTGATAGGGGCGACGGGAGGTTCCTACAATGAGCAGTTCTTC.

This clone was detected once. This rearrangement joins TRBV6-1 to TRBJ2-2, with 7 nucleotides matching TRBD1. J lost 4 bases, V lost 2 bases, and 7 bases had no gene match. The germline V gene encodes CDR1 MNHNS and CDR2 SASEGT. The CDR3 contains 16 residues. CDR3 sequence reads: CASSEIQGSGTGELFF. The CDR3 nucleotides are TGTGCCAGCAGTGAAATACAGGGGAGCGGCACCGGGGAGCTGTTTTTT.

The chain carries TRBV2 and TRBJ2-1, with D unresolved. The germline V gene encodes CDR1 SNHLY and CDR2 FYNNEI. Trimming shortened V by 5 bases and J by 6 bases, and 8 bases separated the two germline ends. The CDR3 is 12 amino acids. The CDR3 region has the DNA TGTGCCAGCAGTTACATGGGCAATGAGCAGTTCTTC. It is translated as CASSYMGNEQFF. Full variable domain (outside the CDR3, taken from reference TRBV2 and TRBJ2-1): EPEVTQTPSHQVTQMGQEVILRCVPISNHLYFYWYRQILGQKVEFLVSFYNNEISEKSEIFDDQFSVERPDGSNFTLKIRSTKLEDSAMYFCASSYMGNEQFFGPGTRLTVL.

This chain uses TRBV10-2 with TRBJ2-7, with D perhaps assigned TRBD1 or TRBD2 (5 bases each). Trimming left V 8 bases short and J 7 bases short, with 12 bases between. The CDR3 is 11 residues long. Germline lookup yields CDR1 WSHSY and CDR2 SAAADI. CDR3 region: CASWWGGEQYF. The CDR3 DNA follows: TGCGCCAGCTGGTGGGGCGGGGAGCAGTACTTC.

The V gene is TRBV15, the J gene TRBJ2-3; D is unclear. The CDR3 length is 16 residues. Germline V lookup: CDR1 LNHNV, CDR2 YYDKDF (reference sequence). Deletions cut 0 bases from V and 0 bases from J, with 10 bases between. This chain's CDR3 is CATSREAASSTDTQYF. The CDR3 coding sequence is TGTGCCACCAGCAGAGAGGCAGCCTCTAGCACAGATACGCAGTATTTT.

This chain uses TRBV2 with TRBJ2-1; D perhaps matches TRBD2 (6 bases). The CDR3 covers 14 residues. Germline V gene sequence: CDR1 SNHLY, CDR2 FYNNEI. V shed 6 bases and J shed 5 bases, with 14 bases lying between them. The CDR3 DNA reads TGTGCCAGCAGGAGGCTAGCGTTGGACAATGAGCAGTTCTTC. It translates to CASRRLALDNEQFF.

V gene TRBV29-1 combines with J gene TRBJ2-5; D gene unclear. Matching the DNA end better, TRBJ2-7 makes the J call doubtful. CDR1 is SQVTM, CDR2 ANQGSEA, per germline. This CDR3 has 10 amino acids. The CDR3 reads CSVKNYEQYF. CDR3 nucleotide sequence: TGCAGCGTTAAGAACTACGAGCAGTACTTC.

This clone was seen only a few times. The chain joins TRBV6-1 to TRBJ2-7; 13 nucleotides align to TRBD2. Germline CDR1 reads MNHNS; CDR2 reads SASEGT. The CDR3 has 15 residues. The J segment lost 3 bases and the V segment lost 1 base, leaving 0 bases of the junction unmatched. The CDR3 here is CASSEGTSGSYEQYF. CDR3 nucleotide sequence: TGTGCCAGCAGTGAAGGGACTAGCGGGAGCTACGAGCAGTACTTC.

This chain links TRBV4-3 with TRBJ2-2; a possible D gene is TRBD1 (6 bases). This CDR3 region has 14 residues. V was cut by 7 bases and J by 2 bases, with 11 bases left in between. The germline V gene has CDR1 LGHNA and CDR2 YSLEER. DNA of the CDR3: TGCGCCAGCAACGAGGACAGCAACACCGGGGAGCTGTTTTTT. Protein: CASNEDSNTGELFF.

This clone occurred a few times. V and J are TRBV5-8 and TRBJ1-2; D is possibly TRBD1 (6 bases). Per the germline V gene, CDR1 is SGHTS and CDR2 is YDEGEE. The CDR3 length is 11 residues. Trimming removed 3 bases at V and 7 bases at J, with 7 bases between. The CDR3 spells CASSWDIGYTF. The DNA for the CDR3 is TGTGCCAGCAGCTGGGACATTGGCTACACCTTC.

The V and J genes are TRBV30 and TRBJ1-3, with a possible D match to TRBD1 (5 bases). Germline V CDR1 and CDR2: GTSNPN, SVGIG (reference sequence). This CDR3 has 14 amino acids. V lost 0 bases, J lost 8 bases, and 14 bases lay in between. The CDR3 DNA reads TGTGCCTGGAGTGTACAGGACTGGGGGGACACCATATATTTT. Residues: CAWSVQDWGDTIYF. The variable domain in full, with the rest retrieved from reference TRBV30 and TRBJ1-3, is SQTIHQWPATLVQPVGSPLSLECTVEGTSNPNLYWYRQAAGRGLQLLFYSVGIGQISSEVPQNLSASRPQDRQFILSSKKLLLSDSGFYLCAWSVQDWGDTIYFGEGSWLTVV.

The rearrangement joins TRBV9 to TRBJ2-1; 7 positions agree with TRBD1. The V gene end was trimmed by 0 bases and the J gene end by 7 bases; junction bases not matched to a gene: 10. Germline V gene lookup returns CDR1 SGDLS and CDR2 YYNGEE. The CDR3 length is 16 residues. The CDR3 sequence is CASSVAYRGLWNEQFF. The CDR3 DNA reads as TGTGCCAGCAGCGTAGCATACAGGGGCTTGTGGAATGAGCAGTTCTTC. Using reference TRBV9 and TRBJ2-1 for the parts outside the CDR3, the full variable domain is DSGVTQTPKHLITATGQRVTLRCSPRSGDLSVYWYQQSLDQGLQFLIQYYNGEERAKGNILERFSAQQFPDLHSELNLSSLELGDSALYFCASSVAYRGLWNEQFFGPGTRLTVL.

This clone was seen only a few times. The CDR3 sequence: CASSENWGEKLFF. The CDR3 region has the DNA TGTGCCAGCAGCGAGAACTGGGGGGAAAAACTGTTTTTT. The rearrangement links TRBV9 to TRBJ1-4; maybe TRBD1 (5 bases). Germline assignment: CDR1 SGDLS and CDR2 YYNGEE. The CDR3 consists of 13 residues. V was cut by 3 bases and J by 8 bases, with 11 bases left in between.

This chain links TRBV28 with TRBJ1-5; 10 bases line up with TRBD1. The CDR3 is 15 amino acids. CDR1 is MDHEN, CDR2 SYDVKM, per germline. Unmatched junction bases numbered 8, after V lost 5 bases and J lost 7 bases. CDR3 nucleotides: TGTGCCAGCAGTCCACGACAGGGGGCAAGGCAGCCCCAGCATTTT. This sequence encodes CASSPRQGARQPQHF.

The chain couples TRBV28 to TRBJ1-2; maybe TRBD1 (5 bases). The CDR3 is made up of 12 amino acids. Trimming shortened V by 10 bases and J by 8 bases, and 17 bases separated the two germline ends. CDR1 is MDHEN and CDR2 is SYDVKM in the germline V gene. Here the CDR3 DNA reads TGTGCCATCTTGGGCAGGGTTGAAGGCTACACCTTC. Protein sequence: CAILGRVEGYTF.

As regards this clone: Germline is not matched at one junction end, which may reflect a read error. V usage is TRBV6-4 and J usage is TRBJ2-1, with TRBD2 matching over 11 bases. Germline CDR1 MRHNA, CDR2 SNTAGT. This CDR3 has 15 residues. The CDR3 sequence is CASRWLAGGGNKQFF. For the CDR3, the DNA is TGTGCCAGCAGATGGCTAGCGGGAGGCGGCAATAAGCAGTTCTTC.

The chain couples TRBV6-5 to TRBJ2-1; 12 bases line up with TRBD2. Germline loops: CDR1 MNHEY, CDR2 SVGAGI. V gave up 0 bases and J gave up 10 bases; unmatched junction bases: 4. The CDR3 length is 15 residues. The CDR3 here is CASSYSTSGRVEQFF. For the CDR3, the DNA is TGTGCCAGCAGTTACTCGACTAGCGGGAGAGTGGAGCAGTTCTTC.

This clone came up a few times. V is TRBV7-3 and J is TRBJ2-1, with D perhaps matching TRBD2 (5 bases). The germline gives CDR1 SGHTA, CDR2 FQGTGA. This CDR3 region has 13 residues. Trimming stripped 5 bases from V and 6 bases from J, with 11 bases between. CDR3 DNA sequence: TGTGCCAGCAGCCCTGGACTCCCCAATGAGCAGTTCTTC. This gives the protein CASSPGLPNEQFF.